This T cell receptor beta chain came from a study of T-cell memory formation after mild COVID-19 (dated by TCRdb to the early 2020s). Background on the whole study: TCR sequence clusters from the two donors were found to be largely donor specific. In two donors, T-cell clones that expanded and contracted after mild COVID-19 were followed by sequencing TCRalpha and TCRbeta repertoires longitudinally. The cohort was made up of two young adult volunteers, one female and one male, who were previously healthy.

General study outcomes and caveats: Some responding clones were found in pre-infection memory, which suggests that pre-existing cross-reactive memory T cells took part in the SARS-CoV-2 response. SARS-CoV-2 specificity was not confirmed for the second-wave clones peaking on day 37. Contracting CD4+ clones turned up mainly in the CM and EM memory subsets, whereas EMRA was where CD8+ clones were enriched. Only a couple of mild cases were covered in the study, and larger cohorts including severe cases with pre-infection samples were considered necessary. Clones contracting from day 15 to 85 had balanced CD4/CD8 phenotypes, while a second wave expanding from day 15 to 37 was biased towards CD4+.

Trimming costs V 0 bases and J 0 bases, and their ends lie 9 bases apart. Reading from cysteine to phenylalanine, the CDR3 counts 16 amino acids. Of the read, only the CDR3 DNA is kept; its 48 bases are in frame from base 1. CDR1 and CDR2 are read off the germline V gene as ENHRY and SYGVKD. A word on this clonotype: The antigen this receptor binds is unknown. No clone much larger than this one lies a single base away; base qualities are absent.

TCRdb shows the sequencer as Illumina NovaSeq 6000. TCRalpha and TCRbeta cDNA libraries were constructed by 5'RACE with constant-segment primers, with sample barcodes and unique molecular identifiers being introduced. Trizol reagent was used to extract RNA from every sample. Amplification of the libraries took two PCR steps, and the second step added a second sample barcode plus Illumina TruSeq adapters. Sequencing of the libraries was done on an Illumina NovaSeq, producing 2 x 150 bp paired-end reads. On the authors' methods: The reads were demultiplexed and collapsed into UMI-guided consensus sequences using migec v1.2.7. With mixcr v2.1.11, UMI consensuses were aligned to TRA and TRB V and J templates and assembled into clonotypes. Clonotypes were classified as expanded or contracted when called significant by both edgeR and NoisET, with noise models trained on biological replicates. edgeR calls used a false discovery rate-adjusted p below 0.01 and a log2 fold-change threshold of 1. As an exploratory analysis of dynamics, max-normalized trajectories of the 1000 most abundant clonotypes were examined with PCA combined with hierarchical clustering. The CD4 or CD8 phenotype of responding clones was assigned using the separately sequenced CD4+ and CD8+ repertoires. The raw public reads went through TCRdb reprocessing: fastp at Q25, MiXCR clone calling, in-frame beta chains kept. Every CDR3 protein is listed once, alongside the most common genes and DNA of its rows. For this entry, the V and J calls and clone size follow TCRdb and not the study's own pipeline. For this sample the table gives roughly 400,000 distinct CDR3 sequences, of which roughly 24% were detected only once. Around 8.8% of the sample comes from the top ten.

Ficoll-Paque density gradient centrifugation was the method used to isolate PBMCs. The receptor's source is an adult woman who had mild COVID-19 (a few samples of this study predate the infection). The sample titles of this study are shuffled in the database, so cell type and time point are left out; the donor was told from shared clones. The sequence links TRBV10-3 to TRBJ1-5, with no reliable assignment of the D segment. Sequencing was performed on PBMCs or a T cell subset sorted from them (not recorded which). For the CDR3, the sequence is CAISESNLYSNQPQHF. The bases read TGTGCCATCAGTGAGTCGAATTTATATAGCAATCAGCCCCAGCATTTT.